The rows below give T cell receptor beta chains drawn from one sample of a study of graft-versus-host responses after intestinal transplantation. Clones were sequenced by immunoSEQ multiplex PCR, and TCRdb holds only the in-frame ones, with some missing. The data hold about 51,000 clones, with approximately 96% observed a single time. Their specific antigens are unknown. Sequenced here: unstimulated CD8+ T cells sorted from spleen or lymph node cells, sampled before transplant. The receptors were gathered from a human donor who was the organ donor for an intestinal transplant. Each CDR3 is given with its conserved first and last residue. A D gene is named only where the DNA matches it firmly. Not every row has a clone size; where given, it reads once, few, many or a size class.

j_call	clone_size	v_call	d_call	cdr3_nt	cdr3_aa
TRBJ2-3	NA	TRBV10-1	NA	TGCGCCAGGATGGGCTTTGGCGGGCTTAACACAGATACGCAGTATTTT	CARMGFGGLNTDTQYF
TRBJ1-5	NA	TRBV18	NA	TGTGCCAGCTCACCGACGGCCGTCCCAAACTCGTTAGACAATCAGCCCCAGCATTTT	CASSPTAVPNSLDNQPQHF
TRBJ1-1	NA	TRBV19	NA	TGTGCCAGTAGTCCCAGGGACTTAGACACTGAAGCTTTCTTT	CASSPRDLDTEAFF
TRBJ2-7	NA	TRBV27	NA	TGTGCCAGCAGGTCCGGCGGGTACGAGCAGTACTTC	CASRSGGYEQYF
TRBJ2-3	once	TRBV5-1	NA	TGCGCCAGCAGCTTTCGGGCTAGCACAGATACGCAGTATTTT	CASSFRASTDTQYF
TRBJ2-5	NA	TRBV11-3	NA	TGTGCCAGCAGCTTAGATCGGAAAAGAACAGCGGATCTGGGGACCCAGTACTTC	CASSLDRKRTADLGTQYF
TRBJ2-5	once	TRBV28	TRBD2	TGTGCCAGCAGTTTTTTGGGGGGGTCCGCAGAGACCCAGTACTTC	CASSFLGGSAETQYF
TRBJ1-2	NA	TRBV4-2	NA	TGTGCCAGCAGCCAAGATCGTGGGAGTTCTAACTATGGCTACACCTTC	CASSQDRGSSNYGYTF
TRBJ2-1	NA	TRBV9	TRBD2	TGTGCCAGCAACCTAGCGGGGGGCGCCAGCTACAATGAGCAGTTCTTC	CASNLAGGASYNEQFF
TRBJ1-3	once	TRBV10-3	NA	TGTGCCATCATGGGTTCTGGAAACACCATATATTTT	CAIMGSGNTIYF
TRBJ1-1	NA	TRBV27	NA	TGTGCCAGCATGGGGAATGAAGCTTTCTTT	CASMGNEAFF
TRBJ1-4	NA	TRBV15	NA	TGTGCCACCAGCAGACCGAGGGGGGGAAATGAAAAACTGTTTTTT	CATSRPRGGNEKLFF
TRBJ2-1	NA	TRBV5-1	TRBD2	TGCGCCAGCAGCTTGGGTCTAGCGGGGGCGAACTACAATGAGCAGTTCTTC	CASSLGLAGANYNEQFF
TRBJ1-1	once	TRBV5-1	NA	TGCGCCAGCAGAGCGGGGGGGAACACTGAAGCTTTCTTT	CASRAGGNTEAFF
TRBJ1-1	NA	TRBV9	NA	TGTGCCAGTCAACAGGCGGGTGAAGCTTTCTTT	CASQQAGEAFF
TRBJ2-1	NA	TRBV18	NA	TGTGCCAGCTCACCCTCCAGGGGCAACGACTACAATGAGCAGTTCTTC	CASSPSRGNDYNEQFF
TRBJ2-1	NA	TRBV11-3	TRBD2	TGTGCCAGCAGCCAAAGGGGTGGCGGGGGCAATGAGCAGTTCTTC	CASSQRGGGGNEQFF
TRBJ2-7	NA	TRBV15	NA	TGTGCCACCAGCAGAGACAGGGCGACGTCGAGTGAGCAGTACTTC	CATSRDRATSSEQYF
TRBJ2-3	NA	TRBV28	TRBD2	TGTGCCAGCAGCCCGAGTACCCCGACTAGCGGAACCGGGGATACGCAGTATTTT	CASSPSTPTSGTGDTQYF
TRBJ2-7	NA	TRBV7-6	TRBD2	TGTGCCAGCAGCTTTCGGGGGGCCTACGAGCAGTACTTC	CASSFRGAYEQYF
TRBJ2-4	NA	TRBV11-2	TRBD1	TGTGCCAGCAGCCGGAATCAGGGGGCGGACATTCAGTACTTC	CASSRNQGADIQYF
TRBJ1-3	NA	TRBV6-1	NA	TGTGCCAGCGAGAAGGGAAACACCATATATTTT	CASEKGNTIYF